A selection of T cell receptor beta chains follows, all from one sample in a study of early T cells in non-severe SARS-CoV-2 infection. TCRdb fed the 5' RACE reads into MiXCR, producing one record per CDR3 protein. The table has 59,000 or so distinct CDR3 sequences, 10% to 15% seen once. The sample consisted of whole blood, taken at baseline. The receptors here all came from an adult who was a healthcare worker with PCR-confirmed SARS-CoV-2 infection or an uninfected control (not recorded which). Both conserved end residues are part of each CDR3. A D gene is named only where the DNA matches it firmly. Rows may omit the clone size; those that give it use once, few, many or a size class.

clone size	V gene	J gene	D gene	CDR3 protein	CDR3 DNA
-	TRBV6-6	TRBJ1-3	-	CASRPRGGSFGNTIYF	TGTGCCAGCAGGCCCCGCGGGGGGTCTTTTGGAAACACCATATATTTT
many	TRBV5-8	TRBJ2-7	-	CASSWTTSYEQYF	TGTGCCAGCAGCTGGACCACCTCCTACGAGCAGTACTTC
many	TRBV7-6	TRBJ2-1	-	CASSGSTNEQFF	TGTGCCAGCAGCGGATCTACTAATGAGCAGTTCTTC
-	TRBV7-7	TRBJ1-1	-	CASSPRVGTEAFF	TGTGCTAGCAGCCCGCGAGTGGGCACTGAAGCTTTCTTT
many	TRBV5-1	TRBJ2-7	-	CASSREPYEQYF	TGCGCCAGCAGCAGGGAGCCCTACGAGCAGTACTTC
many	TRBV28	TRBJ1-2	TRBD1	CASRSEGIGQGNNYGYTF	TGTGCCAGCCGTTCGGAGGGGATAGGACAGGGTAATAACTATGGCTACACCTTC
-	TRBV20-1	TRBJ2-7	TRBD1	CSAMPGGIYEQYF	TGCAGTGCTATGCCAGGGGGTATCTACGAGCAGTACTTC
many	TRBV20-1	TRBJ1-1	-	CSVRGNTEAFF	TGCAGTGTCAGGGGAAACACTGAAGCTTTCTTT
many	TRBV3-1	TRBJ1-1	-	CASSRASNTEAFF	TGTGCCAGCAGTAGGGCCTCGAACACTGAAGCTTTCTTT
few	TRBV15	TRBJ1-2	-	CATSRGGGIPPGGYTF	TGTGCCACCAGCAGAGGGGGTGGAATCCCGCCGGGAGGCTACACCTTC
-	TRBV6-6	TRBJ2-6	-	CASSPNSGANVLTF	TGTGCCAGCAGCCCGAACTCTGGGGCCAACGTCCTGACTTTC
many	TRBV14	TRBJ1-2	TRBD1	CASSLGTGPNYGYTF	TGTGCCAGCAGCTTGGGGACAGGACCTAACTATGGCTACACCTTC
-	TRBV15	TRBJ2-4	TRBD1	CATSKSGQGNPLSAKNIQYF	TGTGCCACCAGCAAGTCCGGACAGGGAAATCCCCTATCGGCCAAAAACATTCAGTACTTC
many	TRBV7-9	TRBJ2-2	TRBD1	CASRNKTGVNTGELFF	TGTGCCAGCAGAAATAAAACAGGGGTGAACACCGGGGAGCTGTTTTTT
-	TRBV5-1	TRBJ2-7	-	CASSPGQRAFEQYF	TGCGCCAGCAGCCCCGGCCAAAGGGCATTCGAGCAGTACTTC
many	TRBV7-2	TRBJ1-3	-	CASSLGFYATGSGNTIYF	TGTGCCAGCAGCTTAGGGTTTTATGCGACAGGCTCTGGAAACACCATATATTTT
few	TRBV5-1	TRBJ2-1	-	CASSLAADSSYNEQFF	TGCGCCAGCAGCCTGGCCGCGGACAGCTCCTACAATGAGCAGTTCTTC
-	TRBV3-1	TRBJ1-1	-	CASSLAEDSEAFF	TGTGCCAGCAGCCTCGCGGAGGATAGTGAAGCTTTCTTT
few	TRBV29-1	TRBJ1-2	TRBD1	CSDHTTGTALWGYTF	TGCAGCGATCACACAACCGGGACAGCTCTATGGGGCTACACCTTC
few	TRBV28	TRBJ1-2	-	CASSRPGTQVYGYTF	TGTGCCAGCAGCCGTCCCGGGACACAGGTCTATGGCTACACCTTC
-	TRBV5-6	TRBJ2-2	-	CASSLGRPGRRSGELFF	TGTGCCAGCAGCTTGGGTCGGCCGGGACGCCGGTCCGGGGAGCTGTTTTTT
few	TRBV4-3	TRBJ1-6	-	CASSQGFSSTNSPLHF	TGCGCCAGCAGCCAAGGGTTCTCCTCTACTAATTCACCCCTCCACTTT
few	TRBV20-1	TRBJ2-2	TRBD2	CSARGGLAGGSGELFF	TGCAGTGCTAGAGGAGGACTAGCGGGAGGGTCCGGGGAGCTGTTTTTT
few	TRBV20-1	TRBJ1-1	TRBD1	CSARTGGSGTEAFF	TGCAGTGCTCGGACAGGGGGTAGCGGCACTGAAGCTTTCTTT
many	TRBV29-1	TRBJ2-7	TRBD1	CSVAPDREPYEQYF	TGCAGCGTTGCCCCTGACAGGGAACCCTACGAGCAGTACTTC
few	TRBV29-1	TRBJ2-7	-	CSVSRDYEQYF	TGCAGCGTTTCCAGGGATTACGAGCAGTACTTC
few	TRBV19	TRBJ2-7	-	CASSIEQESYEQYF	TGTGCCAGTAGTATTGAACAGGAGAGCTACGAGCAGTACTTC
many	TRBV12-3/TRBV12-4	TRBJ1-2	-	CASSPGDYGYTF	TGCGCCAGCAGCCCCGGAGACTATGGCTACACCTTC
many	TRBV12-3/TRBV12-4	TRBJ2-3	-	CASSPHGSTDTQYF	TGTGCCAGCAGTCCGCACGGTAGCACAGATACGCAGTATTTT
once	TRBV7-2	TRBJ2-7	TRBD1	CASSLARDRGPYEQYF	TGTGCCAGCAGCTTAGCGAGGGACAGGGGCCCCTACGAGCAGTACTTC
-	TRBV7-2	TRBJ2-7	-	CASSLEAYYEQYF	TGTGCCAGCAGCTTAGAGGCCTACTACGAGCAGTACTTC